Below, one T cell receptor (beta chain) is given with its context. Data came from immunoSEQ multiplex PCR; TCRdb stores just in-frame clones and leaves some out. Of 65,000 to 85,000 clones listed, 96% are singletons. The sample comes from a study of technical replicates of blood from a handful of donors. CDR1 and CDR2 from the germline V gene are SGHVS and FNYEAQ. V lost 2 bases and J lost 0, with 19 bases in between. The CDR3 is 18 residues long. This chain joins TRBV7-6 and TRBJ1-1; no clear D. The receptor was isolated from a human donor in good health. Sequenced: T cells isolated from PBMCs. The CDR3 sequence is CASSLNWAGSPLNTEAFF. For the CDR3, the DNA is TGTGCCAGCAGCTTAAATTGGGCAGGCTCCCCCCTGAACACTGAAGCTTTCTTT.